Shown below are 20 T cell receptor beta chains from a single sample sequenced in a study of shared clonotypes between healthy human individuals. Assay: immunoSEQ multiplex PCR; the TCRdb copy retains only in-frame clones and omits some. The repertoire has about 710,000 clones, 73% of them found once; the top ten carry around 1.8%. The sample taken for sequencing was memory CD4+ T cells sorted from blood. Subset meaning: CD45RA-negative fraction. These receptor sequences come from a woman aged 25 to 39 in good health.

This clone was found a few times. The chain employs TRBV15 and TRBJ2-3; 13 nucleotides agree with TRBD2. This CDR3 contains 16 residues. V was pared by 4 bases and J by 4 bases, with 5 bases of the junction left unmatched. CDR1 is LNHNV, CDR2 YYDKDF, per germline (reference sequence). CDR3 region: CATSTRTSGSSDTQYF. DNA of the CDR3: TGTGCCACCAGCACCCGGACTAGCGGGAGCTCAGATACGCAGTATTTT.

V usage is TRBV28 and J usage is TRBJ1-3; D call uncertain. In germline, CDR1 is MDHEN, CDR2 SYDVKM. This CDR3 contains 17 residues. V lost 2 bases and J lost 0, with 14 bases in between. CDR3 DNA sequence: TGTGCCAGCAGTTTACTCCCTCCCCGGGCCTCTGGAAACACCATATATTTT. Its protein is CASSLLPPRASGNTIYF.

V is TRBV15 and J is TRBJ1-3; TRBD1 matches at 7 bases. The V gene end was trimmed by 1 base and the J gene end by 0 bases; junction bases not matched to a gene: 12. The CDR3 spans 19 residues. The germline gives CDR1 LNHNV, CDR2 YYDKDF (reference sequence). The CDR3 nucleotides are TGTGCCACCAGCAGAGCAAAGGGAAAGGGGGCGAGCTCTGGAAACACCATATATTTT. This translates into CATSRAKGKGASSGNTIYF. The full variable domain, completed using reference TRBV15 and TRBJ1-3, is DAMVIQNPRYQVTQFGKPVTLSCSQTLNHNVMYWYQQKSSQAPKLLFHYYDKDFNNEADTPDNFQSRRPNTSFCFLDIRSPGLGDTAMYLCATSRAKGKGASSGNTIYFGEGSWLTVV.

This clone turned up a few times. The V and J genes are TRBV16 and TRBJ2-2; D is unresolved. Germline assignment: CDR1 KGHSY and CDR2 FQNENV. CDR3 length equals 14 residues. V was pared by 1 base and J by 4 bases, with 7 bases between. CDR3 DNA sequence: TGTGCCAGCAGCCAATACCAGGCCACCGGGGAGCTGTTTTTT. Protein sequence: CASSQYQATGELFF. The whole variable domain, remainder taken from reference TRBV16 and TRBJ2-2, is GEEVAQTPKHLVRGEGQKAKLYCAPIKGHSYVFWYQQVLKNEFKFLISFQNENVFDETGMPKERFSAKCLPNSPCSLEIQATKLEDSAVYFCASSQYQATGELFFGEGSRLTVL.

This clone was observed a handful of times. V usage is TRBV25-1 and J usage is TRBJ2-7, with D possibly TRBD1 on 5 matching bases. Germline V lookup: CDR1 MGHDK, CDR2 SYGVNS. Trimming cost V 5 bases and J 3 bases, with 11 bases left between them. The length of the CDR3 is 13 residues. This chain's CDR3 is CASSNRGSYEQYF. The CDR3 DNA is TGTGCCAGCAGTAATAGGGGTAGCTACGAGCAGTACTTC.

The chain links TRBV4-2 to TRBJ2-2, with 9 bases aligning to TRBD2. Germline V CDR1 and CDR2: LGHNA, YNFKEQ. V lost 4 bases and J lost 2; bases outside the gene matches: 5. This CDR3 has 16 residues. Here the CDR3 DNA reads TGTGCCAGCAGCCTCATAGCGGGAGACAACACCGGGGAGCTGTTTTTT. Protein sequence: CASSLIAGDNTGELFF.

This clone was recorded once. Other DNA sequences in this sample translate to the same CDR3. The chain couples TRBV7-3 to TRBJ2-7; tentative D call: TRBD1 (5 bases). The ends were cut back, 3 bases at V and 3 bases at J, with 9 bases in the middle. Germline V lookup: CDR1 SGHTA, CDR2 FQGTGA. This CDR3 has 13 amino acids. This CDR3 is CASSFDSNYEQYF. DNA for the CDR3: TGTGCCAGCAGCTTCGACAGTAACTACGAGCAGTACTTC.

This clone was found a few times. The genes are TRBV5-1 and TRBJ2-3; 14 bases fit TRBD2. This CDR3 has 15 residues. V gave up 3 bases and J gave up 6 bases; unmatched junction bases: 3. CDR1 and CDR2 from the germline V gene are SGHRS and YFSETQ. The CDR3 region is CASSWGLAGADTQYF. Here the CDR3 DNA reads TGCGCCAGCAGCTGGGGACTAGCGGGAGCGGATACGCAGTATTTT.

This sequence joins TRBV30 and TRBJ2-3; perhaps TRBD1 as D (6 bases). The CDR3 is 14 amino acids. The germline V gene encodes CDR1 GTSNPN and CDR2 SVGIG (reference sequence). V lost 4 bases and J lost 3, with 14 bases in between. CDR3 in DNA: TGTGCCTGGACCGGAAAGGGGGTAACAGATACGCAGTATTTT. This translates into CAWTGKGVTDTQYF.

This chain joins TRBV2 and TRBJ1-5; TRBD1 might be the D (5 bases). The CDR3 spans 14 residues. Germline CDR1 reads SNHLY; CDR2 reads FYNNEI. V lost 4 bases and J lost 3, with 10 bases in between. CDR3 loop: CASSVGHSNQPQHF. CDR3 DNA sequence: TGTGCCAGCAGTGTTGGACACTCCAATCAGCCCCAGCATTTT.

This chain links TRBV19 with TRBJ2-2; 7 bases fit TRBD2. The CDR3 spans 14 residues. The germline CDR1 and CDR2 sequences are LNHDA and SQIVND (reference sequence). V shed 11 bases and J 6 bases; nucleotides not matched to a gene: 12. The DNA for the CDR3 is TGTGCCGCAGCCGGGACTACCGCTGCCGGGGAGCTGTTTTTT. It encodes CAAAGTTAAGELFF.

The chain carries TRBV18 and TRBJ1-1; D is undetermined. Germline V gene data show CDR1 as KGHSH and CDR2 as LQKENI. CDR3 length equals 11 residues. V shed 5 bases and J shed 7 bases, with 8 bases lying between them. The CDR3 DNA reads as TGTGCCAGCTCAAGGCAGGATGAAGCTTTCTTT. Protein: CASSRQDEAFF.

As concerns this clone: The sample contains more than one DNA sequence encoding this CDR3. The chain links TRBV2 to TRBJ1-1, with 8 bases fitting TRBD1. The germline V gene has CDR1 SNHLY and CDR2 FYNNEI. V shed 3 bases and J 0 bases; nucleotides not matched to a gene: 3. This CDR3 is built from 15 residues. Written as DNA, the CDR3 is TGTGCCAGCAGTGACCGGACAGGGATGAACACTGAAGCTTTCTTT. This translates into CASSDRTGMNTEAFF.

The chain recombines TRBV5-1 with TRBJ2-1, with D perhaps TRBD1 (6 bases). Trimming removed 4 bases at V and 4 bases at J, with 15 bases between. The CDR3 is made up of 15 amino acids. Germline CDR1 and CDR2: SGHRS and YFSETQ. The CDR3: CASSRDNSLYNEQFF. In DNA form, the CDR3 reads TGCGCCAGCAGCCGGGACAACAGTCTATACAATGAGCAGTTCTTC.

This chain links TRBV27 with TRBJ1-5; possible D gene TRBD1, 5 bases. Germline V gene sequence: CDR1 MNHEY, CDR2 SMNVEV (reference sequence). The CDR3 contains 15 residues. V was trimmed by 6 bases and J by 6 bases, leaving 18 bases between them. The CDR3 bases are TGTGCCAGCAGACCCTCGGAGGGGATCGGTCAGCCCCAGCATTTT. The encoded protein is CASRPSEGIGQPQHF.

The gene calls are TRBV5-1 and TRBJ2-5; 11 bases are shared with TRBD2. The CDR3 covers 17 residues. Germline CDR1 is SGHRS and CDR2 is YFSETQ. V lost 0 bases to trimming and J lost 4 bases; unmatched junction nucleotides: 8. CDR3 in amino acids: CASSLGVRLAGGETQYF. The CDR3 nucleotides read TGCGCCAGCAGCTTGGGGGTTCGGCTAGCGGGAGGAGAGACCCAGTACTTC.

V usage is TRBV7-8 and J usage is TRBJ2-1; TRBD2 matches at 7 bases. Per germline, CDR1 SGHVS and CDR2 FQNEAQ. J was trimmed by 4 bases and V by 0 bases; bases with no gene match: 6. This CDR3 spans 16 amino acids. The CDR3 reads CASSLALHSGYNEQFF. In DNA form, the CDR3 reads TGTGCCAGCAGCTTAGCTCTCCATAGCGGGTACAATGAGCAGTTCTTC. Filled out from reference TRBV7-8 and TRBJ2-1, the complete variable domain reads GAGVSQSPRYKVAKRGQDVALRCDPISGHVSLFWYQQALGQGPEFLTYFQNEAQLDKSGLPSDRFFAERPEGSVSTLKIQRTQQEDSAVYLCASSLALHSGYNEQFFGPGTRLTVL.

This clone was seen a handful of times. Distinct nucleotide sequences in the sample also encode this CDR3. The chain uses TRBV5-6 and TRBJ1-1; D ambiguous. CDR1 is SGHDT and CDR2 is YYEEEE in the germline V gene. Trimming took off 1 base at V and 5 bases at J, with 6 bases between the two ends. CDR3 length: 12 amino acids. This CDR3 is CASSLRYTEAFF. As DNA, the CDR3 is TGTGCCAGCAGCTTGAGATATACTGAAGCTTTCTTT.

V is TRBV5-1 and J is TRBJ2-7; 9 nucleotides line up with TRBD2. This CDR3 is built from 14 residues. The V gene's germline CDR1 is SGHRS and CDR2 YFSETQ. Trimming took 4 bases from V and 3 from J; bases not matched to a gene: 5. The CDR3, as DNA: TGCGCCAGCAGCAAAAGACTAGCGGACTACGAGCAGTACTTC. Protein sequence: CASSKRLADYEQYF.

The chain has TRBV6-1 and TRBJ2-2, with 9 nucleotides matching TRBD1. Germline CDR1 MNHNS, CDR2 SASEGT. This CDR3 has 17 residues. V was pared by 2 bases and J by 5 bases, with 9 bases of the junction left unmatched. This chain's CDR3 is CASSEFTGGLITGELFF. The CDR3 DNA follows: TGTGCCAGCAGTGAATTTACAGGGGGCCTAATTACCGGGGAGCTGTTTTTT.